A selection of T cell receptor beta chains follows, all from one sample in a study of human T cells and chemical hapten exposure. TCRdb used MiXCR to reprocess the RACE reads, holding one entry per CDR3 protein. The sample has around 120,000 distinct CDR3 sequences, approximately 13% seen once. The sample consisted of whole blood, taken in connection with sensitization to the hapten diphenylcyclopropenone (DPC). These TCRs come from a woman under 30 with alopecia areata. Some clones in this sample may be carry-over from other donors' samples. The conserved cysteine and the conserved F or W are not part of the CDR3 here. The order of the fields is D gene, J gene, clone size, V gene, CDR3 protein. D genes are given only for firm matches. Clone size is not always given. Where it is, it says once, few, many or a class for expanded clones.

.,TRBJ2-3,few,TRBV5-1,ASSLAGSRTDTQY
.,TRBJ1-1,.,TRBV6-2/TRBV6-3,ASSYMGVMNTEAF
.,TRBJ1-5,few,TRBV27,ASSLARVGQPQH
.,TRBJ2-3,.,TRBV6-6,ASSYGNRATDTQY
TRBD1,TRBJ2-3,.,TRBV28,ASSPPGQGWTDTQY
.,TRBJ1-2,few,TRBV4-3,ASSNIRGHYGYT
.,TRBJ1-2,.,TRBV5-1,ASSLAGDGYT
TRBD2,TRBJ2-3,few,TRBV29-1,SVEDPRLAGTPRTQY
.,TRBJ1-5,.,TRBV19,AAAQGGNQPQH
.,TRBJ2-7,few,TRBV27,ASTIRQATYEQY
TRBD1,TRBJ2-1,.,TRBV3-1,ASSQTGGIEQF
.,TRBJ2-1,once,TRBV7-9,ASSSGAYNEQF
TRBD1,TRBJ2-7,.,TRBV20-1,SARGTGDYEQY
TRBD1,TRBJ2-1,few,TRBV27,ASNSRGRGSYNEQF
.,TRBJ1-6,.,TRBV28,AIVRDHNSPLH
.,TRBJ2-7,few,TRBV28,ASGSAGIAYEQY
.,TRBJ1-4,many,TRBV7-2,ASSLLGRPNEKLF
TRBD2,TRBJ2-7,.,TRBV12-3/TRBV12-4,ASSPSGVAYEQY
.,TRBJ1-5,many,TRBV12-3/TRBV12-4,ASSLAGPALGQPQH
.,TRBJ1-2,many,TRBV19,ASRTDVIYGYT
TRBD2,TRBJ2-7,.,TRBV28,ASREGFEQY
TRBD2,TRBJ2-1,.,TRBV7-2,ASSSFRGGSYNEQF
.,TRBJ2-7,many,TRBV4-1,ASSQDRRWSSEQY
.,TRBJ1-2,many,TRBV28,ASFKLGDYGYT